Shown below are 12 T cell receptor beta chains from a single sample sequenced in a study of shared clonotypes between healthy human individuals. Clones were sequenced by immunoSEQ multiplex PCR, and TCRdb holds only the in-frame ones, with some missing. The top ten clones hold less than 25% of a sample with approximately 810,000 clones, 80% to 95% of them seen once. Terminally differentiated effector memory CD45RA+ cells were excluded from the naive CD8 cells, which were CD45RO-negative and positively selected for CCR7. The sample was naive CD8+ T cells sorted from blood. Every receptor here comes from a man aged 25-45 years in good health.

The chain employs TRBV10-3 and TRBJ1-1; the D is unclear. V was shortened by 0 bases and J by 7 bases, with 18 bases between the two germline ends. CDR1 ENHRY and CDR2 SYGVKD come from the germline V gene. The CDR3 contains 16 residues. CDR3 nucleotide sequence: TGTGCCATCAGTGAGTCCGGAAGACGGAGCGCCGATGAAGCTTTCTTT. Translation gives CAISESGRRSADEAFF.

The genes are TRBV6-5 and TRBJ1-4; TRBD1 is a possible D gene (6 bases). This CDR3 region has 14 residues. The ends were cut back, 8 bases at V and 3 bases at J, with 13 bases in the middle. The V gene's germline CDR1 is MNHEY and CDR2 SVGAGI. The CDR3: CASRKTGPNEKLFF. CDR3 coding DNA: TGTGCCAGCCGAAAGACAGGCCCTAATGAAAAACTGTTTTTT.

The DNA of the CDR3 is TGTGCCAGCAGCCCGCCTGGGACAGTTTCCTACGAGCAGTACTTC. This gives the protein CASSPPGTVSYEQYF. The chain is built from TRBV13 and TRBJ2-7; 7 bases match TRBD1. The germline CDR1 and CDR2 sequences are PRHDT and FYEKMQ (reference sequence). V shed 5 bases, J shed 1 base, and the junction held 8 bases outside the gene matches. CDR3 length: 15 amino acids. The full variable domain, rest sourced from reference TRBV13 and TRBJ2-7, is AAGVIQSPRHLIKEKRETATLKCYPIPRHDTVYWYQQGPGQDPQFLISFYEKMQSDKGSIPDRFSAQQFSDYHSELNMSSLELGDSALYFCASSPPGTVSYEQYFGPGTRLTVT.

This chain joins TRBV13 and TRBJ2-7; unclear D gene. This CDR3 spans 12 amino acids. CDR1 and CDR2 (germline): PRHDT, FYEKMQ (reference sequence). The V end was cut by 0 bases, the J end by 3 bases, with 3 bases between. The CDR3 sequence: CASSLGDYEQYF. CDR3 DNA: TGTGCCAGCAGCTTAGGGGACTACGAGCAGTACTTC. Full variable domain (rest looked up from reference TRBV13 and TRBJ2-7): AAGVIQSPRHLIKEKRETATLKCYPIPRHDTVYWYQQGPGQDPQFLISFYEKMQSDKGSIPDRFSAQQFSDYHSELNMSSLELGDSALYFCASSLGDYEQYFGPGTRLTVT.

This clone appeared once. This CDR3 is CASSDMWGATNEKLFF. The CDR3 DNA reads TGTGCCAGCAGTGATATGTGGGGGGCTACTAATGAAAAACTGTTTTTT. This chain uses TRBV2 with TRBJ1-4, with D possibly being TRBD1 (6 bases). V was clipped by 3 bases and J by 2 bases, with 13 bases between them. Germline V CDR1 and CDR2: SNHLY, FYNNEI. The CDR3 totals 16 residues.

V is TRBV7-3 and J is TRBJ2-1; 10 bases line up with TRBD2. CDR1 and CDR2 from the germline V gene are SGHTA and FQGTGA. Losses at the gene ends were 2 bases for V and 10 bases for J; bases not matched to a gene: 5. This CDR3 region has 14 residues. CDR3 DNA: TGTGCCAGCAGCTTACTAGCGGGAGTAGCCGAGCAGTTCTTC. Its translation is CASSLLAGVAEQFF.

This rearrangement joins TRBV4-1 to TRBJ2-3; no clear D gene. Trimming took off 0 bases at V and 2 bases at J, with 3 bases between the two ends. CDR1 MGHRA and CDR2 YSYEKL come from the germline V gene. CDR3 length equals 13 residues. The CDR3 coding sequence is TGCGCCAGCAGCCAAGAGGCCACAGATACGCAGTATTTT. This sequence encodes CASSQEATDTQYF.

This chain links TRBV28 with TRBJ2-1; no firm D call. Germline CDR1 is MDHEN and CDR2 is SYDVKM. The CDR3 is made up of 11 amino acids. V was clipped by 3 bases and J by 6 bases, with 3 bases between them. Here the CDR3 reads CASSFLNEQFF. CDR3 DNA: TGTGCCAGCAGTTTTCTCAATGAGCAGTTCTTC.

This chain's CDR3 is CASSTLAGGSHEQYF. CDR3 DNA: TGTGCCAGCAGCACCCTAGCGGGAGGCTCTCACGAGCAGTACTTC. The chain combines TRBV11-2 with TRBJ2-7; 11 bases match TRBD2. Germline CDR1 and CDR2: SGHAT and FQNNGV. CDR3 length: 15 residues. The V gene end was trimmed by 5 bases and the J gene end by 5 bases; junction bases not matched to a gene: 8. The variable domain in full, with the rest retrieved from reference TRBV11-2 and TRBJ2-7, is EAGVAQSPRYKIIEKRQSVAFWCNPISGHATLYWYQQILGQGPKLLIQFQNNGVVDDSQLPKDRFSAERLKGVDSTLKIQPAKLEDSAVYLCASSTLAGGSHEQYFGPGTRLTVT.

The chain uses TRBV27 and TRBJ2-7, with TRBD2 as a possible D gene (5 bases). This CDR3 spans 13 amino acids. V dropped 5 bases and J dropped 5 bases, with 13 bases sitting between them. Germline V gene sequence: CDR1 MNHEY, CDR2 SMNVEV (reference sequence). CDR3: CASSTTGIHEQYF. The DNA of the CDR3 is TGTGCCAGCAGTACAACCGGGATCCACGAGCAGTACTTC.

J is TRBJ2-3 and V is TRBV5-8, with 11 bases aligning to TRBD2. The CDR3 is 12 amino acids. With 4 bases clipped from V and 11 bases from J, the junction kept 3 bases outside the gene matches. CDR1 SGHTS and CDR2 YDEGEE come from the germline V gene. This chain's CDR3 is CASSRLAGLQYF. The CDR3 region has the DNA TGTGCCAGCAGCCGACTAGCGGGGTTGCAGTATTTT.

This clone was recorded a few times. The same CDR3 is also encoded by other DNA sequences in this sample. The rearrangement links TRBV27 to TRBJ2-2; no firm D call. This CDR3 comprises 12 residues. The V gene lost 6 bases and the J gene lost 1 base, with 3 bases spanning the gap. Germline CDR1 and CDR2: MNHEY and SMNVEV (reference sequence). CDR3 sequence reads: CASRGNTGELFF. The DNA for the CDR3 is TGTGCCAGCAGGGGGAACACCGGGGAGCTGTTTTTT.